This TCR beta chain was profiled in a study of response to subunit inactivated influenza vaccine. MiXCR, applied by TCRdb to the RT-PCR reads, yields one record per CDR3 protein. The sample yields 500,000 to 550,000 distinct CDR3 sequences, roughly 25% seen once. The CDR3 sequence is 15 residues long. CDR1 is SGHTA, CDR2 FQGNSA, per germline. J gave up 4 bases and V 3 bases, and 5 bases lay outside the gene matches. This same sample was also part of a study on T cells expressing NK-cell markers. That study reports: A 5'RACE template switching approach incorporating UMIs was used to make TCR beta cDNA. Seropositivity for HCMV was found in most of the eight sequenced donors, with one seronegative. Top CD8+ clonotypes included the dominant CD3+CD56+NKG2C+ clonotypes in several donors.

This material consisted of CD4+ T cells sorted from PBMCs, taken about 12 days after vaccination. This chain connects TRBV7-2 to TRBJ1-2, with 10 bases that match TRBD1. This clonotype originated in a man aged 50 to 59 who received an inactivated influenza vaccine. DNA of the CDR3: TGTGCCAGCAGCTTGGGGACAGGGGAGGCCTATGGCTACACCTTC. Amino acids: CASSLGTGEAYGYTF.